One sample yielded the 2 T cell receptor beta chains listed below, sequenced in a study of blood T cell repertoires in COVID-19. This table comes from immunoSEQ multiplex PCR, and its TCRdb copy is limited to in-frame clones, with some not included. The repertoire consists of under 300,000 clones, with under 90% occurring once and the leading ten covering approximately 1.5%. Source material: PBMCs or T cells enriched from blood (not recorded which). The receptors were gathered from a woman between 40 and 55 years old who had recovered from COVID-19.

CDR3 amino acids: CASSSGFYGYTF. The CDR3 DNA sequence: TGTGCCAGCAGCTCCGGGTTTTATGGCTACACCTTC. The chain employs TRBV7-2 and TRBJ1-2; D gene unclear. The germline V gene encodes CDR1 SGHTA and CDR2 FQGNSA. Trimming cost V 4 bases and J 5 bases, with 8 bases left between them. CDR3 length: 12 residues.

This chain connects TRBV27 to TRBJ2-7; D possibly corresponds to TRBD2 (6 bases). V dropped 3 bases and J dropped 3 bases, with 9 bases sitting between them. This CDR3 is 13 amino acids long. CDR1 MNHEY and CDR2 SMNVEV come from the germline V gene (reference sequence). In nucleotides, the CDR3 is TGTGCCAGCAGTTTGGGGGGAGACTACGAGCAGTACTTC. Its translation: CASSLGGDYEQYF.